A single sample gave rise to the 24 T cell receptor beta chains below, sequenced in a study of HIV-infected patients and healthy controls. Roughly three months, about 14 weeks, into antiretroviral therapy, follow-up blood was collected. Whole blood was used without fractionation, so all unsorted peripheral T cells were included. Approximately 510 ng RNA was reverse transcribed with alpha and beta constant-region primers. Using multiplexing indices, alpha and beta chain libraries were generated apart by chain-specific third strand synthesis. One entry per CDR3 protein, called by TCRdb with MiXCR from the 5' RACE reads. This sample has about 9,000 distinct CDR3 sequences; approximately 9.1% occur once, and the top ten carry around a tenth. The specimen was blood, collected during antiretroviral therapy. These receptors were collected from an adult with HIV infection.

This clonotype came up a few times. The genes are TRBV5-1 and TRBJ2-5, with 7 bases that match TRBD1. Germline trimming cut 1 base from V and 5 bases from J; bases unmatched to any gene: 8. CDR1 and CDR2 from the germline V gene are SGHRS and YFSETQ. The CDR3 consists of 15 residues. In DNA, the CDR3 is TGCGCCAGCAGCTTGATAAATACAGGGGTCGAGACCCAGTACTTC. Its protein is CASSLINTGVETQYF.

The chain couples TRBV20-1 to TRBJ1-2; 9 positions match TRBD1. The CDR3 runs 14 residues. Germline lookup yields CDR1 DFQATT and CDR2 SNEGSKA (reference sequence). V shed 6 bases and J 4 bases; nucleotides not matched to a gene: 9. CDR3 bases: TGCAGTGCCCCAACAGGGACAGGGTCCTATGGCTACACCTTC. As protein: CSAPTGTGSYGYTF.

This clonotype is categorized as medium-sized. This sequence joins TRBV20-1 and TRBJ2-5, with 9 bases that match TRBD2. The trim removed 7 bases at V and 5 bases at J, leaving 11 bases unmatched. This CDR3 contains 14 residues. The germline CDR1 and CDR2 sequences are DFQATT and SNEGSKA (reference sequence). CDR3 nucleotides: TGCAGTGGAGTGTTAGCGGGGGATCAGGAGACCCAGTACTTC. Translation gives CSGVLAGDQETQYF.

This clonotype was detected many times. This chain connects TRBV12-3 or TRBV12-4 to TRBJ2-7, with unresolved D. The CDR3 runs to 11 residues. V lost 4 bases, J lost 0 bases, and 1 base lay in between. Written as DNA, the CDR3 is TGTGCCAGCAGTTACTCCTACGAGCAGTACTTC. This translates into CASSYSYEQYF.

This clonotype was detected ten times or more. This chain joins TRBV6-5 and TRBJ1-6; D gene uncertain. Trimming left V 4 bases short and J 10 bases short, with 14 bases between. Looked up from germline, CDR1 is MNHEY and CDR2 is SVGAGI. CDR3 size: 14 residues. CDR3 in amino acids: CASSSGLPNSPLHF. The DNA for the CDR3 is TGTGCCAGCAGTTCCGGACTACCCAACTCACCCCTCCACTTT.

V usage is TRBV13 and J usage is TRBJ2-7; the match to TRBD1 covers 12 bases. CDR1 and CDR2 from the germline V gene are PRHDT and FYEKMQ (reference sequence). J gave up 9 bases and V 10 bases, and 7 bases lay outside the gene matches. The CDR3 is 12 amino acids. CDR3 DNA sequence: TGTGCCACCGGGACAGGGGGCATGGTGCAGTACTTC. Translated: CATGTGGMVQYF.

With regard to this clonotype: At one end the junction does not follow the germline gene, possibly because of a read error. This rearrangement joins TRBV12-3 or TRBV12-4 to TRBJ2-4; D is uncertain. The CDR3 sequence is 13 residues long. DNA of the CDR3: TGTGCCAGCAGTTTAAGTATTAGGCAGGCTAGGGACTTC. Its translation is CASSLSIRQARDF.

The CDR3 region is CASSTARTGRTDTQYF. Here the CDR3 DNA reads TGTGCCAGCAGCACAGCCCGGACAGGACGCACAGATACGCAGTATTTT. The rearrangement links TRBV11-2 to TRBJ2-3, with 7 bases aligning to TRBD1. The germline V gene encodes CDR1 SGHAT and CDR2 FQNNGV. This CDR3 contains 16 residues. With V trimmed by 5 bases and J by 1 base, 9 bases remained unmatched.

This clonotype was detected many times. This rearrangement joins TRBV20-1 to TRBJ2-1; TRBD2 is a possible D gene (5 bases). This CDR3 is built from 12 residues. V lost 5 bases and J 8 bases, leaving 13 bases between the germline ends. Per the germline V gene, CDR1 is DFQATT and CDR2 is SNEGSKA (reference sequence). CDR3 protein: CSAGTGWDEQFF. CDR3 coding DNA: TGCAGTGCTGGAACGGGATGGGATGAGCAGTTCTTC.

This clonotype appeared many times. The J gene is TRBJ1-1, the V gene TRBV30; no definite D call. V shed 2 bases and J shed 2 bases, with 12 bases lying between them. Germline V gives CDR1 GTSNPN, CDR2 SVGIG (reference sequence). The CDR3 consists of 14 residues. This CDR3 reads CAWSPLSPNTEAFF. CDR3 coding DNA: TGTGCCTGGAGTCCCTTGAGCCCTAACACTGAAGCTTTCTTT.

This rearrangement joins TRBV7-3 to TRBJ2-6, with D unclear. The V gene lost 0 bases and the J gene lost 3 bases, with 9 bases spanning the gap. Germline CDR1 reads SGHTA; CDR2 reads FQGTGA. The CDR3 spans 16 residues. The chain's CDR3 is CASSLTRIGGANVLTF. The DNA for the CDR3 is TGTGCCAGCAGCTTAACCAGGATCGGTGGGGCCAACGTCCTGACTTTC.

This clonotype rates as medium-sized (0.01 to 0.1%). The chain carries TRBV20-1 and TRBJ2-1; 7 bases line up with TRBD2. The CDR3 is 15 residues long. The junction had 6 bases not matched to a gene; V was cut back by 1 base and J by 3 bases. CDR1 and CDR2 from the germline V gene are DFQATT and SNEGSKA (reference sequence). CDR3 sequence (DNA): TGCAGTGCTAGAGGACCGGGAGGCGTCTACAATGAGCAGTTCTTC. Protein sequence: CSARGPGGVYNEQFF.

Only a few counts were recorded for this clonotype. The CDR3 sequence: CSVPPDFRRNEQFF. In DNA, the CDR3 is TGCAGCGTGCCCCCGGATTTTAGAAGGAATGAGCAGTTCTTC. V usage is TRBV29-1 and J usage is TRBJ2-1; no firm D call. CDR1 and CDR2 (germline): SQVTM, ANQGSEA. Trimming cost V 6 bases and J 7 bases, with 19 bases left between them. The CDR3 covers 14 residues.

This clonotype came up many times. The chain has TRBV27 and TRBJ2-5; D is tentatively TRBD1 or TRBD2 (5 bases each). With 4 bases removed from V and 2 bases from J, the gap between germline ends came to 17 bases. Per the germline V gene, CDR1 is MNHEY and CDR2 is SMNVEV (reference sequence). CDR3 length: 16 amino acids. The CDR3 DNA follows: TGTGCCAGCAGTTCCCGGGACGGATCCATTCAAGAGACCCAGTACTTC. Translating gives CASSSRDGSIQETQYF.

This clonotype was detected many times. The CDR3 loop reads CASSLPFKGQYF. The CDR3 DNA sequence: TGTGCCAGCAGTTTACCATTTAAAGGGCAGTACTTC. The chain links TRBV28 to TRBJ2-7; no clear D. The germline V and J ends were trimmed by 2 bases and 9 bases, with 11 bases remaining between them. There are 12 residues in the CDR3. CDR1 MDHEN and CDR2 SYDVKM come from the germline V gene. Together with reference TRBV28 and TRBJ2-7, the CDR3 gives the full variable domain: DVKVTQSSRYLVKRTGEKVFLECVQDMDHENMFWYRQDPGLGLRLIYFSYDVKMKEKGDIPEGYSVSREKKERFSLILESASTNQTSMYLCASSLPFKGQYFGPGTRLTVT.

This clonotype has more than one count but fewer than ten. The chain uses TRBV30 and TRBJ1-2; D is uncertain. This CDR3 comprises 11 residues. In germline, CDR1 is GTSNPN, CDR2 SVGIG (reference sequence). With 4 bases removed from V and 1 base from J, the gap between germline ends came to 4 bases. The CDR3 protein is CAWTDNYGYTF. The CDR3 DNA reads TGTGCCTGGACGGATAACTATGGCTACACCTTC.

This clonotype was counted ten times or more. The CDR3 loop reads CAISESTGTNVKNIQYF. The CDR3, as DNA: TGTGCCATCAGTGAGTCGACAGGGACGAATGTCAAAAACATTCAGTACTTC. The chain combines TRBV10-3 with TRBJ2-4; 7 bases agree with TRBD1. The length of the CDR3 is 17 residues. The V gene's germline CDR1 is ENHRY and CDR2 SYGVKD. V shed 0 bases, J shed 3 bases, and the junction held 8 bases outside the gene matches.

This clonotype qualifies as medium-sized. V is TRBV7-2 and J is TRBJ2-1, with D tentatively TRBD2 (6 bases). This CDR3 has 13 residues. Between the trimmed V and J ends, which lost 0 bases and 6 bases, there was a span of 6 bases. Per germline, CDR1 SGHTA and CDR2 FQGNSA. CDR3 amino acids: CASSLARGNEQFF. DNA of the CDR3: TGTGCCAGCAGCTTAGCGCGGGGCAATGAGCAGTTCTTC.

This clonotype was recorded at least ten times. The V call is TRBV7-2, the J call TRBJ2-7, with D perhaps TRBD2 (5 bases). Germline CDR1 reads SGHTA; CDR2 reads FQGNSA. This CDR3 spans 13 amino acids. V was trimmed by 1 base and J by 5 bases, leaving 9 bases between them. CDR3 in amino acids: CASSLGGENEQYF. The CDR3, as DNA: TGTGCCAGCAGCTTAGGTGGGGAGAACGAGCAGTACTTC.

By sample fraction, this clonotype is medium-sized. The chain links TRBV3-1 to TRBJ2-1; D is uncertain. Deletions cut 5 bases from V and 1 base from J, with 18 bases between. CDR1 and CDR2 (germline): LGHDT, YNNKEL (reference sequence). CDR3 length: 17 amino acids. CDR3 in DNA: TGTGCCAGCAGCTCTTATTTCGGTGAGGCATCCTACAATGAGCAGTTCTTC. It yields the protein CASSSYFGEASYNEQFF.

The V and J genes are TRBV9 and TRBJ1-2, with TRBD1 matching 11 bases. Germline V CDR1 and CDR2: SGDLS, YYNGEE. V gave up 5 bases and J gave up 4 bases; unmatched junction bases: 1. The CDR3 contains 13 residues. The CDR3 DNA sequence: TGTGCCAGCAGAGGGACAGGGGGCTATGGCTACACCTTC. It codes for CASRGTGGYGYTF.

The rearrangement links TRBV12-3 or TRBV12-4 to TRBJ2-2; 8 bases align to TRBD1. The CDR3 contains 15 residues. The ends lost 6 bases at V and 1 base at J; junction bases unmatched: 4. The CDR3 here is CASRMDRVNTGELFF. The CDR3 coding sequence is TGTGCCAGCAGGATGGACAGGGTGAACACCGGGGAGCTGTTTTTT.

This clonotype was recorded many times. The V gene is TRBV19, the J gene TRBJ1-5; D call uncertain. The length of the CDR3 is 12 residues. The germline V and J ends were trimmed by 6 bases and 5 bases, with 8 bases remaining between them. CDR1 and CDR2 (germline): LNHDA, SQIVND (reference sequence). Here the CDR3 reads CASSRGYQPQHF. Here the CDR3 DNA reads TGTGCCAGTAGCCGAGGATATCAGCCCCAGCATTTT.

This clonotype was found many times. This sequence joins TRBV29-1 and TRBJ2-7; D remains ambiguous. The CDR3 consists of 14 residues. The germline CDR1 and CDR2 sequences are SQVTM and ANQGSEA. Trimming pared 7 bases from V and 3 bases from J, leaving 19 bases between. CDR3 DNA: TGCAGCGCGGTGGTCCCAGCCCCCCTCTACGAGCAGTACTTC. As protein: CSAVVPAPLYEQYF.